This T cell receptor beta chain was sequenced in a study of blood T cell repertoires in COVID-19. On the study more broadly: COVID-19 samples, acute and convalescent, were from the United States, Italy and Spain. In each case, the material was cDNA or gDNA derived from T cells, B-cell-depleted T cells, or PBMCs.

Authors' analysis steps: Amplifying reference gene primers gave estimates of nucleated cell counts. TCRdb keeps only in-frame clones here, not all; method: immunoSEQ multiplex PCR. D and trimming come from the DNA, and the V and J calls and clone size come from that table. The profile shows 20,000 to 25,000 clones, approximately 90% of them singletons. This CDR3 region has 15 residues. V lost 1 base, J lost 2 bases, and 4 bases stayed unmatched. Germline loops: CDR1 MGHRA, CDR2 YSYEKL. The rearrangement joins TRBV4-1 to TRBJ2-5; 7 positions match TRBD1. The sample comprised peripheral blood. The receptor's source is a human donor with active COVID-19. The donor label of this sample is uncertain. CDR3 region: CASSQGTGRQETQYF. CDR3 bases: TGCGCCAGCAGCCAAGGGACAGGAAGACAAGAGACCCAGTACTTC.